Below, 17 T cell receptor beta chains from the same sample are listed, as sequenced in a study of cytomegalovirus exposure and HLA in healthy donors. The PCR used 60 Vbeta and 13 Jbeta primers. Only in-frame clones appear in the TCRdb table, and some are missing; sequencing was by immunoSEQ multiplex PCR. The data hold about 150,000 clones, with 75% to 90% observed a single time. The sequenced sample was PBMCs. The source is a boy aged 2 to 10 in good health and CMV-seronegative.

This clone was observed once. The chain carries TRBV7-9 and TRBJ1-3, with D hard to call. The CDR3 runs to 15 residues. Germline CDR1 and CDR2: SEHNR and FQNEAQ (reference sequence). V gave up 0 bases and J gave up 0 bases, with 6 bases separating them. The CDR3 region has the DNA TGTGCCAGCAGCTTAGCCGCAGGCTCTGGAAACACCATATATTTT. Protein product: CASSLAAGSGNTIYF.

V usage is TRBV7-8 and J usage is TRBJ1-2; tentatively, D is TRBD1 (6 bases). Germline CDR1 SGHVS, CDR2 FQNEAQ. This CDR3 is built from 16 residues. V was clipped by 2 bases and J by 4 bases, with 17 bases between them. The CDR3 sequence: CASSLNREGSSYGYTF. The CDR3 DNA reads as TGTGCCAGCAGCTTAAACAGGGAGGGTTCTTCCTATGGCTACACCTTC.

The CDR3 coding sequence is TGTGCCAGCTCACCTGGACAGTACAATGAGCAGTTCTTC. It yields the protein CASSPGQYNEQFF. The chain has TRBV18 and TRBJ2-1; D possibly corresponds to TRBD1 (6 bases). CDR1 and CDR2 (germline): KGHSH, LQKENI. There are 13 residues in the CDR3. The ends were cut back, 3 bases at V and 4 bases at J, with 7 bases in the middle.

The gene calls are TRBV6-6 and TRBJ1-2; TRBD1 agrees at 7 bases. The CDR3 runs 14 residues. Germline V gene sequence: CDR1 MNHNY, CDR2 SVGAGI (reference sequence). V was clipped by 6 bases and J by 4 bases; unmatched bases: 8. The CDR3 DNA is TGTGCCAGCAGCCTCCTGGGACAGACCTATGGCTACACCTTC. Residues: CASSLLGQTYGYTF.

The chain carries TRBV19 and TRBJ1-5; D is undetermined. This CDR3 has 15 residues. Germline CDR1 is LNHDA and CDR2 is SQIVND (reference sequence). V was clipped by 6 bases and J by 6 bases, with 18 bases between them. Here the CDR3 DNA reads TGTGCCAGTAGAAGGGAGAGGGCGCGGGGTCAGCCCCAGCATTTT. Protein: CASRRERARGQPQHF.

The gene calls are TRBV19 and TRBJ2-7, with 14 nucleotides matching TRBD2. Germline V gene data show CDR1 as LNHDA and CDR2 as SQIVND (reference sequence). Trimming took 6 bases from V and 7 from J; bases not matched to a gene: 8. The CDR3 length is 15 residues. The DNA of the CDR3 is TGTGCCAGTAGCACGGGACTAGCGGGGGCAGGTGAGCAGTACGTC. Translating gives CASSTGLAGAGEQYV.

This chain connects TRBV5-4 to TRBJ2-5; D not certain. The J call is uncertain, as TRBJ2-7 better fits the DNA end. The CDR3 is made up of 11 amino acids. Looked up from germline, CDR1 is SGHNT and CDR2 is YYREEE (reference sequence). The CDR3 loop reads CASSFAYEQYF. The CDR3 nucleotides are TGTGCCAGCAGCTTCGCCTACGAGCAGTACTTC.

V is TRBV7-3 and J is TRBJ2-5, with TRBD1 identical over 8 bases. The CDR3 contains 15 residues. J gave up 3 bases and V 5 bases, and 8 bases lay outside the gene matches. In germline, CDR1 is SGHTA, CDR2 FQGTGA. The CDR3 spells CASSPTGALEETQYF. The CDR3 DNA follows: TGTGCCAGCAGCCCGACAGGGGCACTAGAAGAGACCCAGTACTTC.

The chain carries TRBV30 and TRBJ2-5, with 8 bases that match TRBD1. The CDR3 contains 11 residues. The germline V gene has CDR1 GTSNPN and CDR2 SVGIG (reference sequence). J gave up 4 bases and V 5 bases, and 0 bases lay outside the gene matches. CDR3 region: CAWDRGETQYF. The DNA for the CDR3 is TGTGCCTGGGACAGGGGAGAGACCCAGTACTTC.

Points on this clone: The germline gene is not matched at one end of the junction; a read error may be the cause. J is TRBJ1-1 and V is TRBV7-9, with 7 bases identical to TRBD1. This CDR3 spans 15 amino acids. Germline V gene data show CDR1 as SEHNR and CDR2 as FQNEAQ (reference sequence). This chain's CDR3 is CAGSLGPGQEGEAFF. In DNA, the CDR3 is TGTGCCGGCAGCTTAGGTCCCGGACAGGAGGGTGAAGCTTTCTTT.

Of note for this clone: At one end the junction does not follow the germline gene, possibly because of a read error. V usage is TRBV5-4 and J usage is TRBJ2-7; 10 bases are shared with TRBD2. Germline-derived CDR1 and CDR2 are SGHNT and YYREEE (reference sequence). The length of the CDR3 is 17 residues. CDR3 residues: CASSLAPASGSPLGLNF. Here the CDR3 DNA reads TGTGCCAGCAGCTTGGCTCCGGCTAGCGGGAGCCCCCTGGGGTTGAACTTC.

The chain is built from TRBV5-1 and TRBJ2-7; D is possibly TRBD2 (6 bases). The CDR3 contains 14 residues. The germline V gene has CDR1 SGHRS and CDR2 YFSETQ. Trimming stripped 0 bases from V and 3 bases from J, with 10 bases between. The CDR3: CASSLEAGRYEQYF. The CDR3 DNA reads TGCGCCAGCAGCTTGGAAGCGGGTCGCTACGAGCAGTACTTC.

The chain uses TRBV28 and TRBJ2-2; tentative D call: TRBD1 (6 bases). The germline V gene encodes CDR1 MDHEN and CDR2 SYDVKM. V dropped 4 bases and J dropped 1 base, with 7 bases sitting between them. This CDR3 contains 14 residues. CDR3 residues: CASSSGQNTGELFF. CDR3 coding DNA: TGTGCCAGCAGTTCGGGACAGAACACCGGGGAGCTGTTTTTT.

The chain carries TRBV15 and TRBJ2-1; D not resolved. The CDR3 covers 16 residues. The germline CDR1 and CDR2 sequences are LNHNV and YYDKDF (reference sequence). V lost 0 bases to trimming and J lost 0 bases, with 9 bases between them. The CDR3 bases are TGTGCCACCAGCAGAGATCTGGGCATCTCCTACAATGAGCAGTTCTTC. Its translation: CATSRDLGISYNEQFF.

This clone was seen a handful of times. V and J are TRBV30 and TRBJ2-2; TRBD2 matches 7 bases. V lost 4 bases to trimming and J lost 4 bases; unmatched junction nucleotides: 6. CDR1 is GTSNPN and CDR2 is SVGIG in the germline V gene (reference sequence). The CDR3 runs to 14 residues. CDR3 coding DNA: TGTGCCTGGAACCGGGGGGTGGCCACCGGGGAGCTGTTTTTT. It yields the protein CAWNRGVATGELFF.

This chain links TRBV15 with TRBJ2-7; TRBD2 might be the D (6 bases). This CDR3 is 17 amino acids long. The germline V gene encodes CDR1 LNHNV and CDR2 YYDKDF (reference sequence). V was cut by 0 bases and J by 4 bases, with 19 bases left in between. In DNA form, the CDR3 reads TGTGCCACCAGCAGAGACCCCCCCCGGGAGATCCCTTACGAGCAGTACTTC. Protein: CATSRDPPREIPYEQYF.

This chain connects TRBV6-1 to TRBJ1-1, with 7 bases aligning to TRBD1. The J segment lost 1 base and the V segment lost 0 bases, leaving 2 bases of the junction unmatched. CDR1 MNHNS and CDR2 SASEGT come from the germline V gene. This CDR3 region has 15 residues. CDR3 in DNA: TGTGCCAGCAGTGAAGCAGGGGGCCGGAACACTGAAGCTTTCTTT. Translating it yields CASSEAGGRNTEAFF.